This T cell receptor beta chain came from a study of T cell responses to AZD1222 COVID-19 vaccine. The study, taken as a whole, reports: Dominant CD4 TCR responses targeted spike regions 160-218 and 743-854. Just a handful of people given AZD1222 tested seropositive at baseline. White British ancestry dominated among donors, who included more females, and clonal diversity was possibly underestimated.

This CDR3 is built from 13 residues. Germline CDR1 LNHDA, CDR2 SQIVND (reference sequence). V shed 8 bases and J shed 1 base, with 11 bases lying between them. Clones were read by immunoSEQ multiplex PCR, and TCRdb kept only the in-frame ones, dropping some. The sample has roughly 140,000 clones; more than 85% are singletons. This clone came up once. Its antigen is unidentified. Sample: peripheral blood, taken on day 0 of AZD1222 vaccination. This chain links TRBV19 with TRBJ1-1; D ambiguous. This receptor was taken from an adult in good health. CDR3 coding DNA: TGTGCCAGTTCGGCCTGGCAGAACACTGAAGCTTTCTTT. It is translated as CASSAWQNTEAFF.